This entry describes one T cell receptor beta chain. The antigen remains unidentified. Germline-derived CDR1 and CDR2 are SGHNT and YYREEE (reference sequence). Trimming removed 4 bases from V and 4 bases from J; junction bases left unmatched: 9. The CDR3 covers 15 residues. The sample is drawn from a study of OX40 agonist ivuxolimab in advanced cancers. The study's findings and limits: At doses 0.1 to 3.0 mg/kg, CD4+ and CD8+ clones expanded.

The data were produced by immunoSEQ multiplex PCR, yet TCRdb's version contains in-frame clones alone and is incomplete. Among some 86,000 clones listed, 94% were seen once. The source was CD4+ or CD8+ T cells sorted from blood, collected in a trial of the OX40 agonist ivuxolimab. The origin of this receptor is an adult with an advanced solid tumor such as melanoma, head and neck, liver or kidney cancer. V gene TRBV5-4 combines with J gene TRBJ1-2; 8 positions match TRBD1. Written as DNA, the CDR3 is TGTGCCAGCAGCCTGGGAACAGGGGGAAGCTATGGCTACACCTTC. Translating it yields CASSLGTGGSYGYTF.